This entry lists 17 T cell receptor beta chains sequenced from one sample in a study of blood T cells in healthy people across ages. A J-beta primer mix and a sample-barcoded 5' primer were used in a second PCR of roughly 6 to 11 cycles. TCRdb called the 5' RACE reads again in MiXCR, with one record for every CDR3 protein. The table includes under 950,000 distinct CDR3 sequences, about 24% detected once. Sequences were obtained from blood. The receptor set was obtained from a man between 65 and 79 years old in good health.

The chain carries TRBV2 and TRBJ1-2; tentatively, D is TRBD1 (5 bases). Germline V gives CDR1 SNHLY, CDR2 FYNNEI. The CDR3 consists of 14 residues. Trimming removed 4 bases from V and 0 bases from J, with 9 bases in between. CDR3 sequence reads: CASSVTGANYGYTF. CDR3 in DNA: TGTGCCAGCAGTGTCACGGGGGCTAACTATGGCTACACCTTC.

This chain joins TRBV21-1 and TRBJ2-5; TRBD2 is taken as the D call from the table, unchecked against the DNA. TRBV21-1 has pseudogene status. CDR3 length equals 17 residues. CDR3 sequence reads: CASSKPRSAGFLETQYF. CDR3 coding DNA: TGTGCCAGCAGCAAGCCTAGGTCGGCAGGGTTTTTGGAGACCCAGTACTTC.

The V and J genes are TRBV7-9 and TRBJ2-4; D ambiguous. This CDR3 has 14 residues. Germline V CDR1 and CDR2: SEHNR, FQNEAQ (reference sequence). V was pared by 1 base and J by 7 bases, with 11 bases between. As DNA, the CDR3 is TGTGCCAGCAGCTTAGGGGAAGGAAAGAACATTCAGTACTTC. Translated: CASSLGEGKNIQYF. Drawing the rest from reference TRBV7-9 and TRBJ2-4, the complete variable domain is DTGVSQNPRHKITKRGQNVTFRCDPISEHNRLYWYRQTLGQGPEFLTYFQNEAQLEKSRLLSDRFSAERPKGSFSTLEIQRTEQGDSAMYLCASSLGEGKNIQYFGAGTRLSVL.

The CDR3 reads CASSRLTSGGEQYF. CDR3 in DNA: TGTGCCAGCAGCCGTCTGACTAGCGGGGGAGAGCAGTACTTC. The chain employs TRBV3-1 and TRBJ2-7, with 12 bases identical to TRBD2. Unmatched junction bases numbered 5, after V lost 4 bases and J lost 7 bases. The CDR3 totals 14 residues. Per the germline V gene, CDR1 is LGHDT and CDR2 is YNNKEL (reference sequence).

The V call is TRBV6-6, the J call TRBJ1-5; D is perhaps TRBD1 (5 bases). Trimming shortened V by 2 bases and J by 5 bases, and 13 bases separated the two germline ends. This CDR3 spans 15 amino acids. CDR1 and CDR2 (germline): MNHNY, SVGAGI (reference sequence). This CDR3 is CASSYRGVLYQPQHF. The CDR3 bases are TGTGCCAGCAGTTACCGAGGGGTGCTATATCAGCCCCAGCATTTT.

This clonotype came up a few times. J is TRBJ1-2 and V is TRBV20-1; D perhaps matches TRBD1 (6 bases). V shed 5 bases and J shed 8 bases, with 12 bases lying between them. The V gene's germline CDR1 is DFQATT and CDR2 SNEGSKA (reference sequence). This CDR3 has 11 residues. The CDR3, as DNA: TGCAGTGCTTGGGACACGAGAGGCTACACCTTC. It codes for CSAWDTRGYTF.

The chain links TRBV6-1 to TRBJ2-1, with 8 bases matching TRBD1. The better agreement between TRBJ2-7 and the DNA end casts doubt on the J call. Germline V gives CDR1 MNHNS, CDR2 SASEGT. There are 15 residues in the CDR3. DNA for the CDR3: TGTGCCAGCAGTGAAGATCAGGGGGCAGGCTACGAGCAGTACTTC. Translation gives CASSEDQGAGYEQYF.

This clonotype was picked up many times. The CDR3 coding sequence is TGTGCCAGCAGCTTTGGTAGCGCGAACACCGGGGAGCTGTTTTTT. It specifies CASSFGSANTGELFF. This chain uses TRBV7-6 with TRBJ2-2; tentatively, D is TRBD2 (5 bases). V lost 3 bases to trimming and J lost 0 bases, with 8 bases between them. This CDR3 region has 15 residues. The germline gives CDR1 SGHVS, CDR2 FNYEAQ.

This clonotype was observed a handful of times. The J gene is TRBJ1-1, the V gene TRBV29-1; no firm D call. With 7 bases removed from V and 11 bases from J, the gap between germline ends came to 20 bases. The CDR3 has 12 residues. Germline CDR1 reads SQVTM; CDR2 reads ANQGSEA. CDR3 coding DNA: TGCAGCGCCGTGACCTCCACCGGCGGTGCTTTCTTT. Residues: CSAVTSTGGAFF.

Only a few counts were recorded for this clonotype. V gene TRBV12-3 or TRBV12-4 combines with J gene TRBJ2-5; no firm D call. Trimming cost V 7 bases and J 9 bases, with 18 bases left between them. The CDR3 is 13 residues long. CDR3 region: CASTLRIGMAQYF. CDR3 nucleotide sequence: TGTGCCAGCACCCTAAGGATTGGTATGGCCCAGTACTTC.

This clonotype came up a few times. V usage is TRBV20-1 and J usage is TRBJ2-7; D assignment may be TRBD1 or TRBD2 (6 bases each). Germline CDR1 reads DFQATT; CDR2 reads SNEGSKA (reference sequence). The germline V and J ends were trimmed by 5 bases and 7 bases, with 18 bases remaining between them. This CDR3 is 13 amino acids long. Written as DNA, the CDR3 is TGCAGTGCTCGCGGGGCAGGGGAGGCGGAGCAGTACTTC. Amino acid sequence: CSARGAGEAEQYF.

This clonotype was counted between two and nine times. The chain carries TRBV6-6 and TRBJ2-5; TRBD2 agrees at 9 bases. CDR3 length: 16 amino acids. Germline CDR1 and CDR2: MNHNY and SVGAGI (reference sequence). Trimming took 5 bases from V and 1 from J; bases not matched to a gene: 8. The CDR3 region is CASSKSTSGFQETQYF. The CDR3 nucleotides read TGTGCCAGCAGTAAGTCGACTAGCGGATTCCAAGAGACCCAGTACTTC.

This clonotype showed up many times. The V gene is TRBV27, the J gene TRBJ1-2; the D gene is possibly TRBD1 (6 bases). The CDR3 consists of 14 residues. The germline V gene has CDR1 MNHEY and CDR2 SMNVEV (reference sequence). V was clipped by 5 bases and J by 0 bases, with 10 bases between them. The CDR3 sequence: CASSPRQANYGYTF. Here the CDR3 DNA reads TGTGCCAGCAGTCCCCGACAGGCTAACTATGGCTACACCTTC.

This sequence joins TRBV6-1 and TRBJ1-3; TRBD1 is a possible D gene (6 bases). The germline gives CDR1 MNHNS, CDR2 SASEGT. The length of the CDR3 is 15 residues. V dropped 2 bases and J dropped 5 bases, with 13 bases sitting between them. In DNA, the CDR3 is TGTGCCAGCAGTGAAAACAGGGAGCTCAGAAACACCATATATTTT. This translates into CASSENRELRNTIYF.

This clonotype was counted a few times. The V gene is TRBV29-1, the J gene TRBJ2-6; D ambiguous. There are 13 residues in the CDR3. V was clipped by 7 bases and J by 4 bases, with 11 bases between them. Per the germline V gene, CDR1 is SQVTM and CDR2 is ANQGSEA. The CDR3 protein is CSAFTSGANVLTF. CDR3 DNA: TGCAGCGCCTTTACCTCCGGGGCCAACGTCCTGACTTTC.

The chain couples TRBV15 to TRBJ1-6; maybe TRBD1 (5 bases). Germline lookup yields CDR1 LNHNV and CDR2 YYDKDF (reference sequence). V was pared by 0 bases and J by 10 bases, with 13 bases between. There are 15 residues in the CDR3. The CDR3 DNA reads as TGTGCCACCAGCAGAGATCAGGGTGTGAACTCACCCCTCCACTTT. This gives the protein CATSRDQGVNSPLHF. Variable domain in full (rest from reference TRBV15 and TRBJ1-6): DAMVIQNPRYQVTQFGKPVTLSCSQTLNHNVMYWYQQKSSQAPKLLFHYYDKDFNNEADTPDNFQSRRPNTSFCFLDIRSPGLGDTAMYLCATSRDQGVNSPLHFGNGTRLTVT.

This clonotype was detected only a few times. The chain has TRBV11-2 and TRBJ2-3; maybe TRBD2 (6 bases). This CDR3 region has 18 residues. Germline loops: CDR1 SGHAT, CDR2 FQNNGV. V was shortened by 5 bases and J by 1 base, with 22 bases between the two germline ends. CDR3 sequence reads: CASSRRVAWGVGTDTQYF. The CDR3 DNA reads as TGTGCCAGCAGCCGCAGGGTAGCTTGGGGGGTTGGCACAGATACGCAGTATTTT.